These 10 T cell receptor beta chains originate from one sample sequenced in a study of metastatic and nonmetastatic thyroid tumors. Via MiXCR, TCRdb re-called the PCR reads. The table includes around 89,000 clones, 15% detected once. Thyroid surgery had not been preceded by any treatment in any patient. The sample was blood. Receptor source: a female donor with papillary thyroid cancer or a benign thyroid nodule (not recorded which). Some clones in this sample may be carry-over from other donors' samples.

This clone was observed at least ten times. The chain has TRBV6-1 and TRBJ1-2, with a tentative D call TRBD1 (5 bases). In germline, CDR1 is MNHNS, CDR2 SASEGT. The CDR3 is made up of 12 amino acids. V dropped 6 bases and J dropped 5 bases, with 10 bases sitting between them. Written as DNA, the CDR3 is TGTGCCAGCAGCCGGGGACTATATGGCTACACCTTC. Translation gives CASSRGLYGYTF.

This clone was detected a few times. Just one base apart from a much larger clone, this may be a read error. The chain employs TRBV20-1 and TRBJ2-3; 8 bases fit TRBD2. The length of the CDR3 is 14 residues. V shed 6 bases and J 6 bases; nucleotides not matched to a gene: 11. Germline V CDR1 and CDR2: DFQATT, SNEGSKA (reference sequence). The CDR3 DNA reads as TGCAGTGCCAGACTAGCGTGGTCGTGGGATACGCAGTATTTT. Amino acids: CSARLAWSWDTQYF.

This clone was counted at least ten times. This chain connects TRBV4-1 to TRBJ1-3, with 9 nucleotides matching TRBD1. Germline V lookup: CDR1 MGHRA, CDR2 YSYEKL. The junction had 0 bases not matched to a gene; V was cut back by 1 base and J by 2 bases. This CDR3 is built from 15 residues. CDR3 nucleotide sequence: TGCGCCAGCAGCCAAGGGACAGGGGCTGGAAACACCATATATTTT. Encoded protein: CASSQGTGAGNTIYF.

The table lists this clone with a few counts. This sequence joins TRBV5-4 and TRBJ2-2; possibly TRBD1 or TRBD2 for D (5 bases each). CDR3 length: 14 residues. Germline V CDR1 and CDR2: SGHNT, YYREEE (reference sequence). V was cut by 1 base and J by 5 bases, with 9 bases left in between. As DNA, the CDR3 is TGTGCCAGCAGCTTGCGGGGCGAGACCGGGGAGCTGTTTTTT. Translation gives CASSLRGETGELFF.

In this sample, this clone turned up many times. This could be a read error, since a much larger clone is one nucleotide away. The chain couples TRBV7-3 to TRBJ1-1; a possible D gene is TRBD1 (6 bases). The CDR3 has 12 amino acids. The germline V gene encodes CDR1 SGHTA and CDR2 FQGTGA. Trimming left V 11 bases short and J 5 bases short, with 15 bases between. The CDR3 loop reads CARAGRGTEAFF. The CDR3 nucleotides are TGTGCCCGCGCGGGGAGGGGGACTGAAGCTTTCTTT.

Comment on this clone: This specimen includes other DNA sequences encoding the same CDR3. The chain employs TRBV4-1 and TRBJ2-1; 7 positions agree with TRBD1. Germline loops: CDR1 MGHRA, CDR2 YSYEKL. This CDR3 is built from 16 residues. V was clipped by 4 bases and J by 3 bases; unmatched bases: 9. The CDR3 nucleotides read TGCGCCAGCAGCCTCCGCCCTGGGACAGACTACAATGAGCAGTTCTTC. Translation gives CASSLRPGTDYNEQFF.

This clone has a count of ten or more. V and J are TRBV9 and TRBJ1-2, with a weak D call TRBD1 (5 bases). Germline-derived CDR1 and CDR2 are SGDLS and YYNGEE. V shed 0 bases and J shed 2 bases, with 8 bases lying between them. The CDR3 covers 14 residues. Here the CDR3 DNA reads TGTGCCAGCAGCGTAGATGAGGGGAACTATGGCTACACCTTC. Translation: CASSVDEGNYGYTF.

The sample holds many counts of this clone. The V gene is TRBV2, the J gene TRBJ1-4, with a weak D call TRBD1 (5 bases). This CDR3 is 14 amino acids long. With 4 bases removed from V and 3 bases from J, the gap between germline ends came to 9 bases. The germline V gene has CDR1 SNHLY and CDR2 FYNNEI. CDR3 protein: CASSGGDANEKLFF. CDR3 nucleotides: TGTGCCAGCAGTGGGGGGGACGCTAATGAAAAACTGTTTTTT.

This clone was counted between two and nine times. The rearrangement uses TRBV5-5 and TRBJ2-5, with 9 bases aligning to TRBD1. Germline loops: CDR1 SGHKS, CDR2 YYEKEE (reference sequence). V gave up 2 bases and J gave up 4 bases; unmatched junction bases: 9. This CDR3 has 16 residues. This chain's CDR3 is CASSLSWGQGRETQYF. The CDR3 coding sequence is TGTGCCAGCAGCTTATCCTGGGGACAGGGCCGAGAGACCCAGTACTTC.

On this clone: This could be a read error, since a much larger clone is one nucleotide away. The V gene is TRBV11-2, the J gene TRBJ1-1; D is unclear. The CDR3 spans 11 residues. Trimming stripped 6 bases from V and 0 bases from J, with 2 bases between. Germline CDR1 SGHAT, CDR2 FQNNGV. The DNA of the CDR3 is TGTGCCAGCAGTGTGAACACTGAAGCTTTCTTT. This codes for CASSVNTEAFF.